The sequence of this TCR beta chain was determined in a study of blood T cell repertoires in COVID-19. The CDR3 loop spans 17 amino acids. Germline CDR1 SGHNT, CDR2 YYREEE (reference sequence). V was clipped by 9 bases and J by 7 bases, with 32 bases between them. Clones were sequenced by immunoSEQ multiplex PCR, and TCRdb holds only the in-frame ones, with some missing. The table records approximately 210,000 clones, around 86% of them present only once. The V gene is TRBV5-4, the J gene TRBJ2-7; the D gene is possibly TRBD1 (5 bases). The TCR was taken from a man aged 25 to 40 in a cohort exposed to, infected with or recovered from COVID-19 (not recorded which). The sample taken for sequencing was PBMCs or T cells enriched from blood (not recorded which). In nucleotides, the CDR3 is TGTGCCACTGCCCTCATCATCAGGGCTACCACGTTGGGGGAGCAGTACTTC. It translates to CATALIIRATTLGEQYF.